The clone carrying this T cell receptor beta chain was seen repeatedly, ten times or more. The antigen remains undetermined. With 4 bases clipped from V and 6 bases from J, the junction kept 4 bases outside the gene matches. CDR1 SGHRS and CDR2 YFSETQ come from the germline V gene. The length of the CDR3 is 13 residues. The data derive from a study of CD8+CD57+ T cells in acquired aplastic anemia. Turning to the study itself: Across the sorted CD4+ and CD8+ cells, DNA amounts averaged around 3.2 ug.

TCR beta VDJ and CDR3 profiles were obtained from a genomic DNA template. TCRdb analysed the reads with MiXCR anew, one entry per CDR3 protein. The data show under 200,000 distinct CDR3 sequences, around half seen once. All sequencing subjects had displayed CD8+CD57+ cell expansion on flow cytometry. Study results and caveats: Comparison of patients with controls identified around 31 shared CD8+ CDR3 sequences. Patients and controls were not found to differ significantly in CD8+ Simpson's diversity.

The chain uses TRBV5-1 and TRBJ1-2, with 9 bases that match TRBD1. Sequencing was performed on sorted CD4+, CD8+, or CD8+CD57+ T cells (not recorded which) from PBMCs. The sequence derives from a human donor with aplastic anemia. The CDR3 bases are TGCGCCAGCAGCCGAACAGGGGGCGATGGCTACACCTTC. Protein product: CASSRTGGDGYTF.